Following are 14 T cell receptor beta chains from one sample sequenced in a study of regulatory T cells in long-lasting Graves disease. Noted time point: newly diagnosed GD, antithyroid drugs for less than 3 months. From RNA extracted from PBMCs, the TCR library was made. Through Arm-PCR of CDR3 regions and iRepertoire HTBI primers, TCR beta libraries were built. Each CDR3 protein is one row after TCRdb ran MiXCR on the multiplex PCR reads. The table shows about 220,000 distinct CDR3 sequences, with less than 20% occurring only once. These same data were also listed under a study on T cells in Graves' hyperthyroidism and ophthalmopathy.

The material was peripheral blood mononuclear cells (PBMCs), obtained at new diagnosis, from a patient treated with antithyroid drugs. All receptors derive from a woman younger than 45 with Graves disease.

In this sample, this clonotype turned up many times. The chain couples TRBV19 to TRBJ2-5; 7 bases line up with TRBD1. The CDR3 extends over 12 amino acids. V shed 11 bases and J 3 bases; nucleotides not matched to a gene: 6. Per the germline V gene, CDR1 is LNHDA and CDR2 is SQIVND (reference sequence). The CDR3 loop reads CAGGQDEETQYF. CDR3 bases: TGTGCCGGAGGACAGGACGAAGAGACCCAGTACTTC.

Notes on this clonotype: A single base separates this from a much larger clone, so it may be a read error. The CDR3 loop is CSVESPSFSRGGHNEQFF. The CDR3 DNA reads TGCAGCGTTGAATCTCCCTCCTTTAGCAGGGGAGGTCACAATGAGCAGTTCTTC. J is TRBJ2-1 and V is TRBV29-1, with D perhaps matching TRBD1 or TRBD2 (6 bases each). Germline V CDR1 and CDR2: SQVTM, ANQGSEA. The CDR3 is 18 amino acids. V lost 2 bases to trimming and J lost 5 bases, with 25 bases between them.

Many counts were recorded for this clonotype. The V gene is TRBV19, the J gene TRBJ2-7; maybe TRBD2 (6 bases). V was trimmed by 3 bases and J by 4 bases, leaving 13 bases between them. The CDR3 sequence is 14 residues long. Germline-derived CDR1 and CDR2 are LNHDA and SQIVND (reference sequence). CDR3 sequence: CASSIRGGEYEQYF. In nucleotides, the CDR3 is TGTGCCAGTAGTATCCGAGGCGGGGAATACGAGCAGTACTTC.

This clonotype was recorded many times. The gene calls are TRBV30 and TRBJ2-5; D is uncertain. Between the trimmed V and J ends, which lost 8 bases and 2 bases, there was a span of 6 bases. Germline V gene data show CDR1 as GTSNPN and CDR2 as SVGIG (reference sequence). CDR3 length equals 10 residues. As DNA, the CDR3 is TGTGCCGTCATGCAAGAGACCCAGTACTTC. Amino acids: CAVMQETQYF.

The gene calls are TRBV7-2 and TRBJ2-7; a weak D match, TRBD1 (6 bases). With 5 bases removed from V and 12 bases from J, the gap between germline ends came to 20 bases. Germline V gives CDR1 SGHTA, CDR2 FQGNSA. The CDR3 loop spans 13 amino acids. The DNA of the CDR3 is TGTGCCAGCAGCGCCCGATCACAGGGCGCAGGGTACTTC. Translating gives CASSARSQGAGYF. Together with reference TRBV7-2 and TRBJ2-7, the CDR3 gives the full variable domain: GAGVSQSPSNKVTEKGKDVELRCDPISGHTALYWYRQSLGQGLEFLIYFQGNSAPDKSGLPSDRFSAERTGGSVSTLTIQRTQQEDSAVYLCASSARSQGAGYFGPGTRLTVT.

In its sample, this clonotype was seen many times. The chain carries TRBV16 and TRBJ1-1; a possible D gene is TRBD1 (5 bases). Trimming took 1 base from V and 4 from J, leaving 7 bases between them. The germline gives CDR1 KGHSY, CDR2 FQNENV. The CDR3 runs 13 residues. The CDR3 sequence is CASSQLGATEAFF. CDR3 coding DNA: TGTGCCAGCAGCCAATTAGGGGCCACTGAAGCTTTCTTT.

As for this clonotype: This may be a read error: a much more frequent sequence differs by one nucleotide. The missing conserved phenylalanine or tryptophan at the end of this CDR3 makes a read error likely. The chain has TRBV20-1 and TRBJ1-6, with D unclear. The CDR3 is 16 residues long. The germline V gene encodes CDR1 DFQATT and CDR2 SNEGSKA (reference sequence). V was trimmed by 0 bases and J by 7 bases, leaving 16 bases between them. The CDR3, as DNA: TGCAGTGCTAGAGATCGTCTGGCGGGCCGGAATTCACCCCTCCACCTT. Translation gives CSARDRLAGRNSPLHL.

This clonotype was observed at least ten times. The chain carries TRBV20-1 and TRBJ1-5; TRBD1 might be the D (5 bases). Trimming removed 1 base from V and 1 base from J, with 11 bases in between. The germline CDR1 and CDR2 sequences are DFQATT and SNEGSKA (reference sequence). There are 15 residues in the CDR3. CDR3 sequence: CSARVETVSNQPQHF. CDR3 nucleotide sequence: TGCAGTGCTAGAGTCGAGACAGTCAGCAATCAGCCCCAGCATTTT.

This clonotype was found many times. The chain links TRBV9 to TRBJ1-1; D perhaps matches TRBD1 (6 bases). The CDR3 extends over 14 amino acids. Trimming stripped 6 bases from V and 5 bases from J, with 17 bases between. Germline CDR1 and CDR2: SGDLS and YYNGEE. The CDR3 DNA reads TGTGCCAGCACCCTCGGCGGGGGCAATACTGAAGCTTTCTTT. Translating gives CASTLGGGNTEAFF.

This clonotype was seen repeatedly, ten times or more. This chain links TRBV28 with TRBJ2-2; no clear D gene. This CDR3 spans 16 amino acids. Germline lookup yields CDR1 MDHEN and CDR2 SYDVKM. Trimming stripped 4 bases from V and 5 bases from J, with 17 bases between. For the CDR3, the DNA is TGTGCCAGCAGTTCCCACCCAAGGGCGCGAACCGGGGAGCTGTTTTTT. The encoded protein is CASSSHPRARTGELFF. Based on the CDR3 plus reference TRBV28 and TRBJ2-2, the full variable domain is DVKVTQSSRYLVKRTGEKVFLECVQDMDHENMFWYRQDPGLGLRLIYFSYDVKMKEKGDIPEGYSVSREKKERFSLILESASTNQTSMYLCASSSHPRARTGELFFGEGSRLTVL.

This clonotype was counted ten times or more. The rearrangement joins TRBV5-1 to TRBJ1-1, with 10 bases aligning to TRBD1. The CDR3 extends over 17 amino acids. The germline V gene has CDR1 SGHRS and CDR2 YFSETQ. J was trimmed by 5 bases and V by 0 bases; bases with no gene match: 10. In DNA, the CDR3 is TGCGCCAGCAGCTTGGCCGGGACAGGGGTTGGGGAGACTGAAGCTTTCTTT. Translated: CASSLAGTGVGETEAFF.

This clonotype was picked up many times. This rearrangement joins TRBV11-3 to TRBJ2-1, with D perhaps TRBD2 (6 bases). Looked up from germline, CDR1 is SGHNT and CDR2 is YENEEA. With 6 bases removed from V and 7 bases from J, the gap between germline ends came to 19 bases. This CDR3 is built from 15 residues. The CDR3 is CASSNRRGMRNEQFF. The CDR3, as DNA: TGTGCCAGCAGTAATCGGCGGGGTATGCGGAATGAGCAGTTCTTC.

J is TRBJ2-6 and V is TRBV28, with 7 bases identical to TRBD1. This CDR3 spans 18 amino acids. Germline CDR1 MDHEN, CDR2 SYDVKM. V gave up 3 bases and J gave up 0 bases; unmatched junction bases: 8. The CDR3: CASSLDRLGSSGANVLTF. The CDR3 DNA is TGTGCCAGCAGTTTGGACAGGCTGGGTTCCTCTGGGGCCAACGTCCTGACTTTC.

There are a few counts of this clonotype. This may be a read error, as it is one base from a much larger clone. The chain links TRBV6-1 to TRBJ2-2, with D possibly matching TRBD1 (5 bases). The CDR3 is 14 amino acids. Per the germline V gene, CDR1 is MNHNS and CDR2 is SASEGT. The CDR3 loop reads CTSSGPQVSGELFF. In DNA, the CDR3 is TGTACCAGCAGTGGCCCACAGGTTTCCGGGGAGCTGTTTTTT.